The 13 T cell receptor beta chains reported below all come from one sample, sequenced in a study of OX40 agonist ivuxolimab in advanced cancers. Assay: immunoSEQ multiplex PCR; the TCRdb copy retains only in-frame clones and omits some. Here the sample spans 72,000 or so clones, about 85% being singletons. Sequenced here: CD4+ or CD8+ T cells sorted from blood, sampled in a trial of the OX40 agonist ivuxolimab. These receptors all come from an adult with an advanced solid tumor such as melanoma, head and neck, liver or kidney cancer.

This rearrangement joins TRBV21-1 to TRBJ1-4. TRBV21-1 is labeled a pseudogene. CDR3 length equals 13 residues. CDR3 amino acids: CASSKRPVEKLFF. Here the CDR3 DNA reads TGTGCCAGCAGCAAACGGCCAGTTGAAAAACTGTTTTTT.

The chain uses TRBV30 and TRBJ2-6; TRBD2 might be the D (5 bases). Looked up from germline, CDR1 is GTSNPN and CDR2 is SVGIG (reference sequence). Trimming left V 4 bases short and J 1 base short, with 8 bases between. The length of the CDR3 is 14 residues. CDR3 bases: TGTGCCTGGATGCGGACTTCTGGGGCCAACGTCCTGACTTTC. Translating it yields CAWMRTSGANVLTF.

The CDR3 bases are TGTGCCAGCAGAACCCCGGGACAGACCTCAGATACGCAGTATTTT. Translated, it gives CASRTPGQTSDTQYF. J is TRBJ2-3 and V is TRBV27; 7 nucleotides match TRBD1. Germline CDR1 reads MNHEY; CDR2 reads SMNVEV (reference sequence). V trimming: 6 bases; J trimming: 4 bases; junction bases outside the gene matches: 10. This CDR3 is 15 amino acids long.

The chain couples TRBV28 to TRBJ1-5, with a possible D match to TRBD1 (5 bases). Trimming stripped 6 bases from V and 2 bases from J, with 14 bases between. The CDR3 contains 15 residues. CDR1 is MDHEN and CDR2 is SYDVKM in the germline V gene. The CDR3: CASRGAGAGNQPQHF. The CDR3 region has the DNA TGTGCCAGCAGGGGAGCTGGGGCTGGCAATCAGCCCCAGCATTTT.

This sequence joins TRBV4-2 and TRBJ1-5; a possible D gene is TRBD1 (6 bases). This CDR3 has 17 residues. V was shortened by 1 base and J by 0 bases, with 13 bases between the two germline ends. The germline V gene has CDR1 LGHNA and CDR2 YNFKEQ. The CDR3 nucleotides are TGTGCCAGCAGCCAAGGACAGGAGCCTTATAGCAATCAGCCCCAGCATTTT. It codes for CASSQGQEPYSNQPQHF.

This sequence joins TRBV10-3 and TRBJ1-4, with 7 bases identical to TRBD1. Trimming took 0 bases from V and 8 from J; bases not matched to a gene: 6. Germline V gene sequence: CDR1 ENHRY, CDR2 SYGVKD. This CDR3 contains 15 residues. DNA for the CDR3: TGTGCCATCAGTGAGTCTCGACAGGGACGAGAAAAACTGTTTTTT. This gives the protein CAISESRQGREKLFF.

Regarding this clone: Since a much larger clone is just one base distant, this may be a read error. The V call is TRBV4-1, the J call TRBJ2-7; D is perhaps TRBD1 (5 bases). Germline loops: CDR1 MGHRA, CDR2 YSYEKL. CDR3 size: 13 residues. The V gene lost 5 bases and the J gene lost 2 bases, with 10 bases spanning the gap. The CDR3 sequence: CASSLTDTYEQYF. CDR3 DNA: TGCGCCAGCAGCTTGACAGATACCTACGAGCAGTACTTC.

CDR3 residues: CASSRPGLASNEQFF. The CDR3 DNA is TGTGCCAGCAGCCGACCGGGACTAGCCTCTAATGAGCAGTTCTTC. The chain recombines TRBV2 with TRBJ2-1; 9 bases align to TRBD2. Germline V gene sequence: CDR1 SNHLY, CDR2 FYNNEI. With V trimmed by 6 bases and J by 7 bases, 10 bases remained unmatched. The CDR3 has 15 amino acids. Supplemented by reference TRBV2 and TRBJ2-1, the full variable domain reads EPEVTQTPSHQVTQMGQEVILRCVPISNHLYFYWYRQILGQKVEFLVSFYNNEISEKSEIFDDQFSVERPDGSNFTLKIRSTKLEDSAMYFCASSRPGLASNEQFFGPGTRLTVL.

The chain joins TRBV18 to TRBJ1-2, with D uncertain. CDR3 size: 13 residues. Looked up from germline, CDR1 is KGHSH and CDR2 is LQKENI. Trimming stripped 3 bases from V and 5 bases from J, with 10 bases between. CDR3 sequence reads: CASSPPGPYGYTF. In nucleotides, the CDR3 is TGTGCCAGCTCACCCCCCGGGCCATATGGCTACACCTTC.

This clone was seen a single time. The chain is built from TRBV11-2 and TRBJ1-5, with D uncertain. The CDR3 is 14 residues long. V shed 1 base and J shed 3 bases, with 7 bases lying between them. Germline V gene lookup returns CDR1 SGHAT and CDR2 FQNNGV. This CDR3 is CASSLALINQPQHF. CDR3 nucleotide sequence: TGTGCCAGCAGCTTAGCTCTCATCAATCAGCCCCAGCATTTT.

This rearrangement joins TRBV18 to TRBJ2-3; possibly TRBD1 or TRBD2 for D (5 bases each). This CDR3 is built from 14 residues. Germline CDR1 KGHSH, CDR2 LQKENI. Trimming cost V 6 bases and J 7 bases, with 17 bases left between them. This CDR3 is CASSLWDRTNTQYF. DNA of the CDR3: TGTGCCAGCTCCCTTTGGGACCGGACAAATACGCAGTATTTT. The full variable domain, with the rest looked up from reference TRBV18 and TRBJ2-3, is NAGVMQNPRHLVRRRGQEARLRCSPMKGHSHVYWYRQLPEEGLKFMVYLQKENIIDESGMPKERFSAEFPKEGPSILRIQQVVRGDSAAYFCASSLWDRTNTQYFGPGTRLTVL.

V is TRBV11-2 and J is TRBJ2-7; D may correspond to TRBD1 or TRBD2 (5 bases each). Trimming took 1 base from V and 6 from J, leaving 16 bases between them. Germline values: CDR1 SGHAT, CDR2 FQNNGV. There are 15 residues in the CDR3. The CDR3 nucleotides are TGTGCCAGCAGCTTAGGATCCAGGGAGACCGTCGAGCAGTACTTC. It encodes CASSLGSRETVEQYF. The full variable domain, its missing parts supplied by reference TRBV11-2 and TRBJ2-7, is EAGVAQSPRYKIIEKRQSVAFWCNPISGHATLYWYQQILGQGPKLLIQFQNNGVVDDSQLPKDRFSAERLKGVDSTLKIQPAKLEDSAVYLCASSLGSRETVEQYFGPGTRLTVT.

This chain joins TRBV18 and TRBJ2-4; maybe TRBD2 (5 bases). Germline V gene sequence: CDR1 KGHSH, CDR2 LQKENI. V was pared by 4 bases and J by 8 bases, with 9 bases between. This CDR3 spans 12 amino acids. Here the CDR3 reads CASSLTEDIQYF. The CDR3 DNA is TGTGCCAGCTCACTCACGGAGGACATTCAGTACTTC.